The clone carrying this T cell receptor (beta chain) was seen only once. The data stem from a study of OX40 agonist ivuxolimab in advanced cancers. Whole-study context: Participants, 80% to 90% male, averaged around 60 years of age, ranging from about 23 to 90. Antecedent anti-PD-1, anti-PD-L1 or anti-CTLA-4 therapy was permissible, with under 50% having received some.

The protocol was immunoSEQ multiplex PCR, while the TCRdb copy is restricted to in-frame clones and leaves out a portion. The sample contains around 56,000 clones, around 89% of which appear only once. The germline CDR1 and CDR2 sequences are SGHDT and YYEEEE. Trimming took 1 base from V and 1 from J, leaving 2 bases between them. This CDR3 region has 12 residues. The receptor comes from an adult with an advanced solid tumor such as melanoma, head and neck, liver or kidney cancer. The V call is TRBV5-6, the J call TRBJ1-1, with D uncertain. The starting material was CD4+ or CD8+ T cells sorted from blood, obtained in a trial of the OX40 agonist ivuxolimab. CDR3 coding DNA: TGTGCCAGCAGCTTGCCGAACACTGAAGCTTTCTTT. The encoded protein is CASSLPNTEAFF.